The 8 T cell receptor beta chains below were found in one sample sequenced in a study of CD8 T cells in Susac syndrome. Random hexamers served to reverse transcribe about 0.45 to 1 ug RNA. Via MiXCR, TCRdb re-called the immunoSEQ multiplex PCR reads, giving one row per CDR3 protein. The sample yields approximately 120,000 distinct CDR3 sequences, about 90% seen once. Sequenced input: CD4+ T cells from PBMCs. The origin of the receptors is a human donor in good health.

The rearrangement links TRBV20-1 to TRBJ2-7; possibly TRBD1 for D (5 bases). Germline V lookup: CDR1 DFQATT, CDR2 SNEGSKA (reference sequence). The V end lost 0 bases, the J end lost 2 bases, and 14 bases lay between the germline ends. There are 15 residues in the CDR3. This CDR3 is CSARDNPGIPYEQYF. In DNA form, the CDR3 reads TGCAGTGCTAGAGATAATCCAGGGATCCCCTACGAGCAGTACTTC.

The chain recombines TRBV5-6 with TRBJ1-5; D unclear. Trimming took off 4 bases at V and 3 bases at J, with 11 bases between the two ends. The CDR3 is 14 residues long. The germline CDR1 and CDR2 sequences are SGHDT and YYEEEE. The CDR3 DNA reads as TGTGCCAGCAGCGGCGGGCAGGCCAATCAGCCCCAGCATTTT. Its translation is CASSGGQANQPQHF.

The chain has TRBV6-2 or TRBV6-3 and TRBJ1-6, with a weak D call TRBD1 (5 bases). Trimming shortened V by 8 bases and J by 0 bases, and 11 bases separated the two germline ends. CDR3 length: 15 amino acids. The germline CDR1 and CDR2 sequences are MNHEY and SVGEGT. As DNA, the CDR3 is TGTGCCAGCGCGGACAAAAGCTCCTATAATTCACCCCTCCACTTT. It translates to CASADKSSYNSPLHF.

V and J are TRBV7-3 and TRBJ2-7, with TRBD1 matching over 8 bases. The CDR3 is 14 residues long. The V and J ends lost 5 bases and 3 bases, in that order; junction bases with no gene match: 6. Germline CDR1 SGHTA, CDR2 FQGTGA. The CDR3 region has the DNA TGTGCCAGCAGCCGCGGACAGGGCAACTACGAGCAGTACTTC. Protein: CASSRGQGNYEQYF.

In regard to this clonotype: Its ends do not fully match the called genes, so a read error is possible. CDR3 loop: CASSSERSSYGQYF. In DNA form, the CDR3 reads TGCGCCAGCAGCTCAGAAAGGAGCTCCTACGGGCAGTACTTC. The chain joins TRBV5-1 to TRBJ2-7; no clear D. This CDR3 is built from 14 residues. Germline V gene data show CDR1 as SGHRS and CDR2 as YFSETQ.

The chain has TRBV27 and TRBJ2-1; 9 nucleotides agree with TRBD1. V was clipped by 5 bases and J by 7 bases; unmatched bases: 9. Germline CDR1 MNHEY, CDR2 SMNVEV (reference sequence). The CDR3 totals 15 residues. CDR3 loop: CASSLRDRASNEQFF. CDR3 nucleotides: TGTGCCAGCAGTCTACGGGACAGGGCGTCAAATGAGCAGTTCTTC.

The CDR3 sequence is CAISEGDRGPSYNEQFF. CDR3 nucleotides: TGTGCCATCAGTGAGGGGGACAGGGGGCCCTCCTACAATGAGCAGTTCTTC. V gene TRBV10-3 combines with J gene TRBJ2-1; 12 bases match TRBD1. CDR3 length: 17 amino acids. Germline CDR1 is ENHRY and CDR2 is SYGVKD. V lost 2 bases to trimming and J lost 0 bases; unmatched junction nucleotides: 2.

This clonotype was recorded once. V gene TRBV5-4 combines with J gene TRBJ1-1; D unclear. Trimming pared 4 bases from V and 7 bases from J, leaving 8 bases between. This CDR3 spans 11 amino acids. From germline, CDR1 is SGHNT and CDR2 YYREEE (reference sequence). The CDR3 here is CASSNGYEAFF. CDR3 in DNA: TGTGCCAGCAGCAACGGTTATGAAGCTTTCTTT.